This is a list of T cell receptor beta chains from one sample in a study of Ad26.COV2.S vaccination and SARS-CoV-2 variants. Assay used: immunoSEQ multiplex PCR; TCRdb lists only in-frame clones, some missing. The data show some 420,000 clones, 70% to 90% seen once. Source: peripheral blood, taken in a trial of Ad26.COV2.S vaccine versus placebo. These TCRs come from a person between 18 and 65 years old who received the Ad26.COV2.S COVID-19 vaccine or a placebo. CDR3s include the opening cysteine and the closing phenylalanine or tryptophan. A D gene is named only where the DNA matches it firmly. Clone size appears in some rows only: once, few, many, or a class for an expanded clone.

size	D	J	V	DNA	CDR3
.	.	TRBJ1-4	TRBV2	TGTGCCAGCAGTGAGGGGACACTTAATGAAAAACTGTTTTTT	CASSEGTLNEKLFF
.	TRBD1	TRBJ2-2	TRBV30	TGTGCCTGGAACCCGCGGGGCAGGGGGCACACCGGGGAGCTGTTTTTT	CAWNPRGRGHTGELFF
.	.	TRBJ2-2	TRBV12-3/TRBV12-4	TGTGCCAGCAGTTTAGGGAGGGGCGGGGAGCTGTTTTTT	CASSLGRGGELFF
.	TRBD1	TRBJ2-1	TRBV5-1	TGCGCCAGCACCTCCAGGGGGCAGTACAATGAGCAGTTCTTC	CASTSRGQYNEQFF
.	TRBD1	TRBJ2-5	TRBV12-5	TGTGCTAGTGTTGAGACAGGGGGCCAAAAAGAGACCCAGTACTTC	CASVETGGQKETQYF
.	.	TRBJ2-5	TRBV15	TGTGCCACCAGCTCCCTTTCACGAGGAGAGACCCAGTACTTC	CATSSLSRGETQYF
.	.	TRBJ1-5	TRBV28	TGTGCCAGCAGAAGTGAAAGAAGGGGGTATCAGCCCCAGCATTTT	CASRSERRGYQPQHF
few	.	TRBJ2-7	TRBV6-6	TGTGCCAGCAGTTACTCCAGCTACGAGCAGTACTTC	CASSYSSYEQYF
.	.	TRBJ1-5	TRBV27	TGTGCCAGCAGTTTAGGCTATAGCAATCAGCCCCAGCATTTT	CASSLGYSNQPQHF
.	.	TRBJ2-5	TRBV2	TGTGCCAGCAGTGAAAGGGACATAGGGATAGGAGAGACCCAGTACTTC	CASSERDIGIGETQYF
.	TRBD1	TRBJ1-5	TRBV6-5	TGTGCCAGCAGTTACTCGGGACAGGGAAGCAATCAGCCCCAGCATTTT	CASSYSGQGSNQPQHF
.	TRBD1	TRBJ2-1	TRBV7-3	TGTGCCAGCAGTTGGGACAGCTACGGTGAGCAGTTCTTC	CASSWDSYGEQFF
.	TRBD1	TRBJ2-5	TRBV9	TGTGCCAGCAGCGTATCCGGGACAGGGGGCGCGGAGACCCAGTACTTC	CASSVSGTGGAETQYF
.	TRBD2	TRBJ2-7	TRBV28	TGTGCCAGCACCCACCTTAGCGGGGGAACCTACGAGCAGTACTTC	CASTHLSGGTYEQYF
once	TRBD2	TRBJ2-5	TRBV4-2	TGTGCCAGCAGCCAAGATAAAGGCGGGGGGCAAGAGACCCAGTACTTC	CASSQDKGGGQETQYF
.	TRBD1	TRBJ1-2	TRBV2	TGTGCCGACACCCGGGACAGAGATGGCTACACCTTC	CADTRDRDGYTF
.	TRBD2	TRBJ2-2	TRBV25-1	TGTGCCAGCAGACCTACTTCGGGACTAGCGGGGCACACCGGGGAGCTGTTTTTT	CASRPTSGLAGHTGELFF
.	.	TRBJ2-5	TRBV5-1	TGCGCCAGCAGCTTGGTTTTCGGGGGCGGAGAGACCCAGTACTTC	CASSLVFGGGETQYF